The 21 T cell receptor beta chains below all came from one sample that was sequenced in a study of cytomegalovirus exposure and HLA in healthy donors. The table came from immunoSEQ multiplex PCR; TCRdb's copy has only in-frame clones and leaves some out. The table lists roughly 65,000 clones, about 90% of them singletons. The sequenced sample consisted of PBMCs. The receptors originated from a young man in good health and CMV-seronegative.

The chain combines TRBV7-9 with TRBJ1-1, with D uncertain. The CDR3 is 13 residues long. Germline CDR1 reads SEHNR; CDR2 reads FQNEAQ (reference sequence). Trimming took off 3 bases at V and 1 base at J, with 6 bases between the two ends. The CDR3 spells CASSFTPNTEAFF. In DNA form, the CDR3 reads TGTGCCAGCAGCTTCACACCGAACACTGAAGCTTTCTTT.

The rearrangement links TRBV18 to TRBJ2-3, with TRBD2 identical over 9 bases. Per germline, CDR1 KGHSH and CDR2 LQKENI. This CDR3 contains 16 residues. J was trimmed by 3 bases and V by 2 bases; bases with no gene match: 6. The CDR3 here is CASSPLAGVGTDTQYF. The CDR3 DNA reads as TGTGCCAGCTCACCATTAGCGGGAGTGGGAACAGATACGCAGTATTTT.

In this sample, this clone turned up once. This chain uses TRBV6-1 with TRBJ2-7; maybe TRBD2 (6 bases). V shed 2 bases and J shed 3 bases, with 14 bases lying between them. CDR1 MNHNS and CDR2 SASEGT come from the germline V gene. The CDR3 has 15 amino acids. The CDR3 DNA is TGTGCCAGCAGTGAACTGATGGAGGGTTACTACGAGCAGTACTTC. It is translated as CASSELMEGYYEQYF.

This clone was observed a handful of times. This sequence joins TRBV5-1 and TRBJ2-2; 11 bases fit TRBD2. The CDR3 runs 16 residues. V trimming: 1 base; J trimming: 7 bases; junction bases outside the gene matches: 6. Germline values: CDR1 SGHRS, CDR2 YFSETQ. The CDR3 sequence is CASSLSYSGRDGELFF. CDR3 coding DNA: TGCGCCAGCAGCTTGTCGTATAGCGGGAGGGACGGGGAGCTGTTTTTT.

CDR3 sequence reads: CASSPRGGGRGRGYTF. DNA for the CDR3: TGCGCCAGCAGCCCCCGCGGGGGGGGGAGGGGCCGCGGCTACACCTTC. The rearrangement joins TRBV4-3 to TRBJ1-2, with D possibly being TRBD1 (5 bases). CDR1 and CDR2 from the germline V gene are LGHNA and YSLEER. The length of the CDR3 is 16 residues. V lost 4 bases and J 8 bases, leaving 23 bases between the germline ends.

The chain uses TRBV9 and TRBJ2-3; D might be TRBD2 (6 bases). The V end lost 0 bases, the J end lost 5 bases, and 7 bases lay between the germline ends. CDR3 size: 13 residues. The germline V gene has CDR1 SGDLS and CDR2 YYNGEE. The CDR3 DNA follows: TGTGCCAGCAGCGTAGCGGGAGAAGATACGCAGTATTTT. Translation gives CASSVAGEDTQYF.

The CDR3 nucleotides read TGTGCCAGCAGTTTAAGCGAATTTGCCACCGGGGAGCTGTTTTTT. Encoded protein: CASSLSEFATGELFF. The gene calls are TRBV28 and TRBJ2-2; no definite D call. V lost 2 bases and J lost 4, with 11 bases in between. The germline CDR1 and CDR2 sequences are MDHEN and SYDVKM. The CDR3 runs 15 residues.

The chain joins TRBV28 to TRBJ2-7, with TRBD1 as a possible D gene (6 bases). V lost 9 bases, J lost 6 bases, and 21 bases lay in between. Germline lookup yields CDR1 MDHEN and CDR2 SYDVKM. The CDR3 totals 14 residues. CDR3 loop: CASNTGLGSSEQYF. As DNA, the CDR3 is TGTGCCAGTAACACAGGGCTTGGTTCTTCCGAGCAGTACTTC.

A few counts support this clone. CDR3: CASSNKRVAETQYF. The CDR3, as DNA: TGTGCCAGTAGTAATAAACGGGTGGCTGAGACCCAGTACTTC. The V and J genes are TRBV19 and TRBJ2-5; D not certain. Trimming removed 4 bases from V and 5 bases from J, with 14 bases in between. This CDR3 is 14 amino acids long. Germline CDR1 LNHDA, CDR2 SQIVND (reference sequence).

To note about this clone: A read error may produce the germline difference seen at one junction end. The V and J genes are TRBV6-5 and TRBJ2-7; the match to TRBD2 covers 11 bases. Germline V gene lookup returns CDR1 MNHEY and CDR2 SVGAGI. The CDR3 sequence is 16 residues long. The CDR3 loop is CASRYGLAGGYDEQYF. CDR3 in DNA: TGTGCCAGCCGTTACGGCCTAGCGGGAGGTTACGACGAGCAGTACTTC.

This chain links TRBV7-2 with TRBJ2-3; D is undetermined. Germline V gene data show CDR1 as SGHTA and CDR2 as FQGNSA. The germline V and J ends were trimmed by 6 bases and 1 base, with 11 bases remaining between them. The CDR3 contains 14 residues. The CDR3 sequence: CASRLSVGTDTQYF. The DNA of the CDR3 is TGTGCCAGCAGACTCAGCGTGGGCACAGATACGCAGTATTTT. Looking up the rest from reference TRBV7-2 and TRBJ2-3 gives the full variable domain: GAGVSQSPSNKVTEKGKDVELRCDPISGHTALYWYRQSLGQGLEFLIYFQGNSAPDKSGLPSDRFSAERTGGSVSTLTIQRTQQEDSAVYLCASRLSVGTDTQYFGPGTRLTVL.

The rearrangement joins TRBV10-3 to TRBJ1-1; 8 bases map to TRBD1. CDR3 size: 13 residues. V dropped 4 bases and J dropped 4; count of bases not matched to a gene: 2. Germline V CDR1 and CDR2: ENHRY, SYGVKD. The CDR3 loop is CAISGDRLTEAFF. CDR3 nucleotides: TGTGCCATCAGTGGGGACAGGCTCACTGAAGCTTTCTTT.

Here the CDR3 reads CASSFDLTDTDTQYF. The CDR3 DNA follows: TGCGCCAGCAGCTTCGACCTGACTGACACAGATACGCAGTATTTT. This chain joins TRBV5-1 and TRBJ2-3; D is unresolved. This CDR3 is 15 amino acids long. CDR1 SGHRS and CDR2 YFSETQ come from the germline V gene. Between the trimmed V and J ends, which lost 2 bases and 2 bases, there was a span of 12 bases.

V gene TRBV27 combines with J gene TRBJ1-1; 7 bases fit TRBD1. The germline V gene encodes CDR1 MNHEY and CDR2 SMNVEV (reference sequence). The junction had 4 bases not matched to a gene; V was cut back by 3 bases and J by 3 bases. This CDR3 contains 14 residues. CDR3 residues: CASSFIGQDTEAFF. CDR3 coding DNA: TGTGCCAGCAGTTTTATTGGACAGGACACTGAAGCTTTCTTT.

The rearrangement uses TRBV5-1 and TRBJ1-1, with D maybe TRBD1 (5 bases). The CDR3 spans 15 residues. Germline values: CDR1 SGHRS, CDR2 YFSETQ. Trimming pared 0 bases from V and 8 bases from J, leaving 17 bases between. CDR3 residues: CASSLEGWGQEEAFF. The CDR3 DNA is TGCGCCAGCAGCTTGGAGGGATGGGGCCAGGAAGAAGCTTTCTTT. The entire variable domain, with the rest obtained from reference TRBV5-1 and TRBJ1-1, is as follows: KAGVTQTPRYLIKTRGQQVTLSCSPISGHRSVSWYQQTPGQGLQFLFEYFSETQRNKGNFPGRFSGRQFSNSRSEMNVSTLELGDSALYLCASSLEGWGQEEAFFGQGTRLTVV.

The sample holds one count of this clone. The CDR3 loop reads CASSQSQGAQPQHF. The DNA of the CDR3 is TGTGCCAGCAGCCAGTCACAGGGGGCTCAGCCCCAGCATTTT. This chain joins TRBV14 and TRBJ1-5; TRBD1 aligns across 9 bases. Germline V gene lookup returns CDR1 SGHDN and CDR2 FVKESK. This CDR3 is built from 14 residues. The J segment lost 6 bases and the V segment lost 3 bases, leaving 3 bases of the junction unmatched.

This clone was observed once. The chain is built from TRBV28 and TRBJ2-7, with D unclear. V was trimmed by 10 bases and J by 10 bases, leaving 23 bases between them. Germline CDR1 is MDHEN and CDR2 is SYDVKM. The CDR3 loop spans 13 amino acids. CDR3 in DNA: TGTGCCACCTTAGTTTATGGGCAGGAACAACAGTACTTC. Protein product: CATLVYGQEQQYF.

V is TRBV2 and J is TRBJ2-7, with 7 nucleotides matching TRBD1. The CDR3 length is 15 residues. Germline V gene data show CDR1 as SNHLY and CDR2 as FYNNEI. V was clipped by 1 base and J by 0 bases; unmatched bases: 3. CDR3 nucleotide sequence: TGTGCCAGCAGTGAAGTCTGGGACAGCTCCTACGAGCAGTACTTC. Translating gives CASSEVWDSSYEQYF.

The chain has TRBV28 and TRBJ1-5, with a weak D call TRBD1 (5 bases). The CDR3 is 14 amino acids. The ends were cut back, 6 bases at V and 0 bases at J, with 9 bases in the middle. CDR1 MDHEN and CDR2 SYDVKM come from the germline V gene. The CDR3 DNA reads TGTGCCAGCAGCCAAACAGGTAGCAATCAGCCCCAGCATTTT. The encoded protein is CASSQTGSNQPQHF.

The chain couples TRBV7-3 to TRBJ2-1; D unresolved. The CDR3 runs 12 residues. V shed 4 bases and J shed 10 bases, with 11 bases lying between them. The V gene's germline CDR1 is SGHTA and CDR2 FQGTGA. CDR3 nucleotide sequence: TGTGCCAGCAGCTCACTCAGGCTAGAGCAGTTCTTC. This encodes CASSSLRLEQFF.

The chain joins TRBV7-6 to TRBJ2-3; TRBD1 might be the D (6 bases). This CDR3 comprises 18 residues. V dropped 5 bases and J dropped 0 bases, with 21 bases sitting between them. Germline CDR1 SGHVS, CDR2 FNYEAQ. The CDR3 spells CASSQYRTDLISTDTQYF. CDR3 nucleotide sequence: TGTGCCAGCAGCCAATACCGGACAGATTTAATTAGCACAGATACGCAGTATTTT.